Shown below are 28 T cell receptor beta chains from a single sample sequenced in a study of human T cells and chemical hapten exposure. TCRdb called the RACE reads again in MiXCR, with one record for every CDR3 protein. The sample consists of 300,000 to 450,000 distinct CDR3 sequences, 4.5% to 5.5% of them appearing once. The time point: pre-sensitization, week 0. Treatment here: therapeutic diphenylcyclopropenone sensitization with weekly scalp DPC. The material was whole blood, obtained in connection with sensitization to the hapten diphenylcyclopropenone (DPC). Receptors originate from a woman between 18 and 29 years old with alopecia areata. Some clones in this sample may be carry-over from other donors' samples.

This sequence joins TRBV6-2 or TRBV6-3 and TRBJ2-3; TRBD2 is a possible D gene (5 bases). The CDR3 has 14 amino acids. V was pared by 7 bases and J by 1 base, with 12 bases between. Germline CDR1 reads MNHEY; CDR2 reads SVGEGT. This chain's CDR3 is CASKRRLGTDTQYF. DNA for the CDR3: TGTGCCAGCAAACGGAGGTTGGGCACAGATACGCAGTATTTT.

This clonotype was counted at least ten times. The V call is TRBV6-1, the J call TRBJ1-1; 8 bases agree with TRBD1. CDR1 is MNHNS and CDR2 is SASEGT in the germline V gene. V shed 1 base and J 3 bases; nucleotides not matched to a gene: 7. The CDR3 spans 16 residues. The CDR3 nucleotides are TGTGCCAGCAGTGAAGATCAGGGGGCGGGGGACACTGAAGCTTTCTTT. This codes for CASSEDQGAGDTEAFF.

The chain recombines TRBV12-3 or TRBV12-4 with TRBJ1-2; 7 nucleotides agree with TRBD1. V lost 3 bases and J lost 8; bases outside the gene matches: 6. The CDR3 is 13 residues long. CDR3 nucleotide sequence: TGTGCCAGCAGTTTCGAGGGGGCGGGAGGCTACACCTTC. Amino acids: CASSFEGAGGYTF.

This clonotype was seen only a few times. This rearrangement joins TRBV2 to TRBJ1-5; no reliable D call. The CDR3 is 14 residues long. Deletions cut 7 bases from V and 6 bases from J, with 16 bases between. Germline V gene lookup returns CDR1 SNHLY and CDR2 FYNNEI. The CDR3 DNA reads TGTGCCAGCACCAATGCGGGAGCCCGTCAGCCCCAGCATTTT. The encoded protein is CASTNAGARQPQHF.

A remark on this clonotype: This may be a read error: a much more frequent sequence differs by one nucleotide. The J gene is TRBJ1-5, the V gene TRBV6-5; D uncertain. This CDR3 has 14 amino acids. The germline gives CDR1 MNHEY, CDR2 SVGAGI. V lost 7 bases and J lost 6, with 16 bases in between. CDR3 DNA sequence: TGTGCCAGCACGCCCTATCTCGAAGGTCAGCCCCAGCATTTT. Encoded protein: CASTPYLEGQPQHF.

At least ten counts were recorded for this clonotype. As DNA, the CDR3 is TGTGCCAGCAGCCCCCCCATTGAATTGAACTATGGCTACACCTTC. Residues: CASSPPIELNYGYTF. The chain uses TRBV7-9 and TRBJ1-2; D gene unclear. CDR1 and CDR2 (germline): SEHNR, FQNEAQ (reference sequence). The CDR3 has 15 residues. Trimming shortened V by 5 bases and J by 2 bases, and 15 bases separated the two germline ends. The full variable domain, with the rest looked up from reference TRBV7-9 and TRBJ1-2, is DTGVSQNPRHKITKRGQNVTFRCDPISEHNRLYWYRQTLGQGPEFLTYFQNEAQLEKSRLLSDRFSAERPKGSFSTLEIQRTEQGDSAMYLCASSPPIELNYGYTFGSGTRLTVV.

This rearrangement joins TRBV7-2 to TRBJ1-6, with 10 bases that match TRBD1. CDR1 SGHTA and CDR2 FQGNSA come from the germline V gene. The CDR3 has 19 amino acids. Germline trimming cut 2 bases from V and 0 bases from J; bases unmatched to any gene: 7. The DNA of the CDR3 is TGTGCCAGCAGCTTAAGGGACAGGGGATGGAGCTCCTATAATTCACCCCTCCACTTT. Its protein product is CASSLRDRGWSSYNSPLHF.

In its sample, this clonotype was seen many times. The J gene is TRBJ2-5, the V gene TRBV7-9; D tentatively fits TRBD1 or TRBD2 (5 bases each). The CDR3 has 15 residues. Germline V lookup: CDR1 SEHNR, CDR2 FQNEAQ (reference sequence). V was clipped by 2 bases and J by 0 bases, with 10 bases between them. The CDR3 DNA follows: TGTGCCAGCAGCTTAAATGGGGGATACCAAGAGACCCAGTACTTC. Translated: CASSLNGGYQETQYF.

This clonotype was counted many times. CDR3 nucleotides: TGTGCCAGCCGGACGGGGGCGGGTGGCTACACCTTC. Its translation: CASRTGAGGYTF. This chain joins TRBV14 and TRBJ1-2; TRBD1 might be the D (6 bases). Germline V lookup: CDR1 SGHDN, CDR2 FVKESK. V lost 8 bases to trimming and J lost 7 bases, with 14 bases between them. The CDR3 runs to 12 residues.

This clonotype was found many times. The chain links TRBV20-1 to TRBJ1-4; perhaps TRBD1 as D (6 bases). Germline V lookup: CDR1 DFQATT, CDR2 SNEGSKA (reference sequence). The CDR3 sequence is 14 residues long. Trimming stripped 4 bases from V and 8 bases from J, with 17 bases between. This chain's CDR3 is CSATPGQQGEKLFF. In DNA, the CDR3 is TGCAGTGCTACCCCCGGACAGCAGGGGGAAAAACTGTTTTTT.

This clonotype was counted many times. The chain uses TRBV5-6 and TRBJ1-5; D ambiguous. The CDR3 has 15 amino acids. CDR1 is SGHDT, CDR2 YYEEEE, per germline. V lost 3 bases and J 2 bases, leaving 12 bases between the germline ends. CDR3 nucleotide sequence: TGTGCCAGCAGCTCCACGCCGGCGGGCAATCAGCCCCAGCATTTT. Protein sequence: CASSSTPAGNQPQHF.

This clonotype has a handful of counts. V and J are TRBV7-3 and TRBJ2-5; 7 nucleotides line up with TRBD1. Trimming cost V 5 bases and J 5 bases; bases outside gene matches: 8. Germline CDR1 reads SGHTA; CDR2 reads FQGTGA. This CDR3 is built from 14 residues. CDR3 in amino acids: CASSPTGVRETQYF. The CDR3 DNA follows: TGTGCCAGCAGCCCTACAGGGGTCCGGGAGACCCAGTACTTC.

This sequence joins TRBV6-6 and TRBJ1-6; the D is unclear. This CDR3 comprises 14 residues. The ends were cut back, 10 bases at V and 5 bases at J, with 15 bases in the middle. Per the germline V gene, CDR1 is MNHNY and CDR2 is SVGAGI (reference sequence). The CDR3, as DNA: TGTGCCACCTCTCCGAGTGGAGATAATTCACCCCTCCACTTT. It yields the protein CATSPSGDNSPLHF.

This clonotype has a count of ten or more. CDR3 loop: CSARPAQGINEKLFF. The CDR3 nucleotides are TGCAGTGCTAGACCCGCACAGGGGATTAATGAAAAACTGTTTTTT. This chain joins TRBV20-1 and TRBJ1-4; 7 bases agree with TRBD1. J lost 4 bases, V lost 2 bases, and 7 bases had no gene match. The germline V gene encodes CDR1 DFQATT and CDR2 SNEGSKA (reference sequence). The CDR3 has 15 residues.

In this sample, this clonotype turned up many times. The chain uses TRBV7-2 and TRBJ1-2; D gene uncertain. V was clipped by 6 bases and J by 4 bases, with 18 bases between them. Per germline, CDR1 SGHTA and CDR2 FQGNSA. The CDR3 contains 15 residues. The CDR3 here is CASRTEAKQIYGYTF. The DNA of the CDR3 is TGTGCCAGCAGAACAGAAGCCAAACAAATCTATGGCTACACCTTC.

The chain combines TRBV29-1 with TRBJ2-3; TRBD2 matches at 14 bases. CDR3 size: 17 residues. With V trimmed by 4 bases and J by 3 bases, 9 bases remained unmatched. CDR1 is SQVTM, CDR2 ANQGSEA, per germline. The CDR3 protein is CSVVRLAGGFGTDTQYF. In DNA, the CDR3 is TGCAGCGTTGTAAGACTAGCGGGGGGGTTTGGAACAGATACGCAGTATTTT.

This clonotype came up many times. The chain is built from TRBV5-1 and TRBJ2-2, with D hard to call. Trimming took 4 bases from V and 0 from J, leaving 16 bases between them. The CDR3 has 17 residues. In germline, CDR1 is SGHRS, CDR2 YFSETQ. This CDR3 is CASSPRDTFANTGELFF. CDR3 nucleotide sequence: TGCGCCAGCAGCCCTCGAGACACGTTCGCGAACACCGGGGAGCTGTTTTTT.

A few counts support this clonotype. V and J are TRBV7-2 and TRBJ2-7; the match to TRBD2 covers 9 bases. The length of the CDR3 is 16 residues. CDR1 is SGHTA and CDR2 is FQGNSA in the germline V gene. V was pared by 5 bases and J by 3 bases, with 11 bases of the junction left unmatched. CDR3 coding DNA: TGTGCCAGCAGCCCCTCGAGGCTAGCGGGGAGCTACGAGCAGTACTTC. Translation gives CASSPSRLAGSYEQYF.

This clonotype turned up a few times. Sequence at one end of the junction differs from germline and may be a read error. The chain employs TRBV12-3 or TRBV12-4 and TRBJ2-3; 12 bases agree with TRBD2. The CDR3 spans 13 residues. CDR3 nucleotide sequence: TGTGCCAGCAGTGCGAGACTAGCGGGGGAGAAAGAGTTT. The encoded protein is CASSARLAGEKEF.

Regarding this clonotype: A much more abundant neighbour one base away suggests this may be a read error. The J gene is TRBJ1-4, the V gene TRBV6-5; D is uncertain. The CDR3 is 14 amino acids. The germline V gene encodes CDR1 MNHEY and CDR2 SVGAGI. The CDR3 DNA follows: TGTGCCAGCAATCGTCAAGGGAAAAATGAAAAACTGTGTTTT. This codes for CASNRQGKNEKLCF.

In its sample, this clonotype was seen a few times. This chain joins TRBV12-5 and TRBJ1-1, with 7 bases matching TRBD1. Germline V gene sequence: CDR1 LGHNT, CDR2 FRNRAP. The CDR3 is 15 amino acids. The trim removed 6 bases at V and 4 bases at J, leaving 11 bases unmatched. Here the CDR3 reads CASGNRGGRGTEAFF. In nucleotides, the CDR3 is TGTGCTAGTGGGAACAGAGGGGGCAGGGGCACTGAAGCTTTCTTT.

This clonotype was counted many times. The J gene is TRBJ1-1, the V gene TRBV27; D is perhaps TRBD1 (5 bases). The germline gives CDR1 MNHEY, CDR2 SMNVEV (reference sequence). There are 14 residues in the CDR3. The germline V and J ends were trimmed by 6 bases and 7 bases, with 18 bases remaining between them. CDR3 sequence reads: CASRKLTGGDEAFF. In DNA form, the CDR3 reads TGTGCCAGCAGGAAACTAACCGGGGGGGATGAAGCTTTCTTT.

This clonotype was counted at least ten times. This rearrangement joins TRBV4-2 to TRBJ1-1; the D gene is possibly TRBD1 (6 bases). Germline V gene lookup returns CDR1 LGHNA and CDR2 YNFKEQ. V lost 7 bases to trimming and J lost 5 bases, with 20 bases between them. The CDR3 covers 15 residues. CDR3 sequence: CASTMSTGLGTEAFF. The CDR3 DNA is TGTGCCAGCACCATGAGTACAGGGTTGGGAACTGAAGCTTTCTTT.

This clonotype was observed at least ten times. V gene TRBV25-1 combines with J gene TRBJ2-2, with D hard to call. Trimming removed 4 bases at V and 1 base at J, with 1 base between. This CDR3 is built from 12 residues. Per the germline V gene, CDR1 is MGHDK and CDR2 is SYGVNS. The CDR3 loop reads CASSGNTGELFF. CDR3 coding DNA: TGTGCCAGCAGTGGGAACACCGGGGAGCTGTTTTTT.

This clonotype occurred a few times. J is TRBJ2-6 and V is TRBV5-1; 9 bases are a match to TRBD1. CDR1 and CDR2 (germline): SGHRS, YFSETQ. The J segment lost 1 base and the V segment lost 4 bases, leaving 3 bases of the junction unmatched. The CDR3 is made up of 16 amino acids. CDR3 nucleotides: TGCGCCAGCAGCAGGACAGGGGTGTCTGGGGCCAACGTCCTGACTTTC. Its protein product is CASSRTGVSGANVLTF.

V and J are TRBV7-2 and TRBJ2-4, with D tentatively TRBD1 (6 bases). V lost 4 bases to trimming and J lost 8 bases, with 12 bases between them. The V gene's germline CDR1 is SGHTA and CDR2 FQGNSA. The CDR3 runs 13 residues. The CDR3 sequence: CASSSTGIDIQYF. DNA of the CDR3: TGTGCCAGCAGCTCAACAGGGATCGACATTCAGTACTTC.

The chain couples TRBV5-5 to TRBJ1-2; D may be TRBD1 (6 bases). V was clipped by 0 bases and J by 4 bases, with 13 bases between them. This CDR3 is 15 amino acids long. Germline values: CDR1 SGHKS, CDR2 YYEKEE (reference sequence). CDR3 region: CASSLARQAPYGYTF. Written as DNA, the CDR3 is TGTGCCAGCAGCTTGGCCCGACAGGCCCCCTATGGCTACACCTTC.

This clonotype appeared many times. J is TRBJ2-3 and V is TRBV9, with D possibly TRBD2 on 5 matching bases. V was cut by 5 bases and J by 0 bases, with 10 bases left in between. CDR1 is SGDLS and CDR2 is YYNGEE in the germline V gene. The CDR3 consists of 14 residues. CDR3 region: CASSVRTSTDTQYF. The CDR3 coding sequence is TGTGCCAGCAGTGTGAGGACTAGCACAGATACGCAGTATTTT.